This TCR beta chain is drawn from a study of blood T cell repertoires in COVID-19. Study summary: Both acute and convalescent COVID-19 samples were obtained from the United States, Italy and Spain.

V lost 0 bases and J lost 5; bases outside the gene matches: 5. CDR1 and CDR2 from the germline V gene are MNHEY and SVGAGI. The CDR3 is 16 amino acids. This clone has just one count. Assay used: immunoSEQ multiplex PCR; TCRdb lists only in-frame clones, some missing. There are roughly 140,000 clones in the sample; 80% occur only once, and 3.5% lies in the top ten. The TCR originated in a man between 65 and 85 years old who had recovered from COVID-19. The specimen was peripheral blood. V usage is TRBV6-5 and J usage is TRBJ2-2, with 8 bases identical to TRBD2. The CDR3 here is CASSYSGGRITGELFF. CDR3 bases: TGTGCCAGCAGTTACTCAGGCGGGAGGATAACCGGGGAGCTGTTTTTT.